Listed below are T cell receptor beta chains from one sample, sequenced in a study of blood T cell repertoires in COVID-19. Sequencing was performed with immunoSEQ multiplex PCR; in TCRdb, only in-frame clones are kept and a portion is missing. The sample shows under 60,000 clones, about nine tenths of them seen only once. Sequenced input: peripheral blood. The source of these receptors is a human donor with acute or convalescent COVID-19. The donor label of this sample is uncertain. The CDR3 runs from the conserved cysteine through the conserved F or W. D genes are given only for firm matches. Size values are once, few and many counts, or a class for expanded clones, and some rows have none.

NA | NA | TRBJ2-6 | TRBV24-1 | TGTGCCACCAGTGATGGGGGGAGAGGGGCCAACGTCCTGACTTTC | CATSDGGRGANVLTF
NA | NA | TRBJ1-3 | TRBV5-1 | TGCGCCAGCAGCTTGTTTCTGGGAAACACCATATATTTT | CASSLFLGNTIYF
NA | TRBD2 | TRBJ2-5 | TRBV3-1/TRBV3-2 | TGTGCCAGCAGCCGCCCCGGGACTAGTAAAGAGACCCAGTACTTC | CASSRPGTSKETQYF
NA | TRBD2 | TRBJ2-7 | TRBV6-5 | TGTGCCATCGTTGCTAGCGGGACGTGGTACGAGCAGTACTTC | CAIVASGTWYEQYF
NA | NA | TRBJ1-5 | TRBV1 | TGCACCAGCATTGGGACAGCACATAGCAATCAGCCCCAGCATTTT | CTSIGTAHSNQPQHF
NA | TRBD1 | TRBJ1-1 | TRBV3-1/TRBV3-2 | TGTGCCAGCAGCGCACAGGGGATGAACACTGAAGCTTTCTTT | CASSAQGMNTEAFF
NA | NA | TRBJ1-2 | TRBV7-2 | TGTGCCAGCAGCTTACCACGGACTGGGTTCTATGGCTACACCTTC | CASSLPRTGFYGYTF
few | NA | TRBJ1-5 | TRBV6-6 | TGTGCCAGCAGTCGGGCTCAGGGAGGAATTAGCAATCAGCCCCAGCATTTT | CASSRAQGGISNQPQHF
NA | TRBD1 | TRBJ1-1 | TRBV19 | TGTGCCAGTCGCCCCACAGGGGGAAGAACTGAAGCTTTCTTT | CASRPTGGRTEAFF
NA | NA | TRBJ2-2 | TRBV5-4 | TGTGCCAGCAGCTTGGGAGGGCCGAGGAGCACCGGGGAGCTGTTTTTT | CASSLGGPRSTGELFF
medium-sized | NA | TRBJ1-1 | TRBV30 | TGTGCCTGGAGCTTGGACAGTGGGAACACTGAAGCTTTCTTT | CAWSLDSGNTEAFF
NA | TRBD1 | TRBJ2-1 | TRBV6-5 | TGTGCCAGCAGGCCGAGACCGGGACAGGTGAATGAGCAGTTCTTC | CASRPRPGQVNEQFF
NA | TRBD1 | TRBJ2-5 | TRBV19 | TGTGCCAGTAGTATCGGACAGGGCCAAGAGACCCAGTACTTC | CASSIGQGQETQYF
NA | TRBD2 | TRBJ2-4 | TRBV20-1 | TGCAGTGCTAGTCCGGGACTAGCAAGCAGCCTAGCCAAAAACATTCAGTACTTC | CSASPGLASSLAKNIQYF
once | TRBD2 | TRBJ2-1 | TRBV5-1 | TGCGCCAGCAGCTTCCTAGCGGGGGGGCGGAATGAGCAGTTCTTC | CASSFLAGGRNEQFF
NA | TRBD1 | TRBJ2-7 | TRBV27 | TGTGCCAGCAGTTTAGGACAGGGCCCCTACGAGCAGTACTTC | CASSLGQGPYEQYF
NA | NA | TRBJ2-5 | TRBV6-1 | TGTGCCAGCAGTGGAGGTAACAGGGCATCTTTGGAGACCCAGTACTTC | CASSGGNRASLETQYF
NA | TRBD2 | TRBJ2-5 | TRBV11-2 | TGTGCCAGCAGCTTTAGCGGGAGGGCCCGAGAGACCCAGTACTTC | CASSFSGRARETQYF
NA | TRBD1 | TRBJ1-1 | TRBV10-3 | TGTGCCATCAGCACCGGGACAGGGGCAATTGAAGCTTTCTTT | CAISTGTGAIEAFF
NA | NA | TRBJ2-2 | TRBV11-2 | TGTGCCAGCAGCCCTGGGATTGGCAGGGCGACCACCGGGGAGCTGTTTTTT | CASSPGIGRATTGELFF
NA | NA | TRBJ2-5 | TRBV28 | TGTGCCAGCCACCAGGGGGGAGAGACCCAGTACTTC | CASHQGGETQYF
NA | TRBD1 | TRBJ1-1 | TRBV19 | TGTGCCAGTAAGGGACAGGGACGTGAGGACACTGAAGCTTTCTTT | CASKGQGREDTEAFF
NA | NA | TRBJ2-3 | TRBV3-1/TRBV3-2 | TGTGCCAGCAGCCAAGATTGGCGGGTTAGCACAGATACGCAGTATTTT | CASSQDWRVSTDTQYF
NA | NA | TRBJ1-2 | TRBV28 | TGTGCCAGTCGGGGGGGGCTGCCTAACTATGGCTACACCTTC | CASRGGLPNYGYTF
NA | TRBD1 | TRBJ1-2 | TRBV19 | TGTGCCAGTAGTTTCTACGACAGGGGAAGCTATGGCTACACCTTC | CASSFYDRGSYGYTF
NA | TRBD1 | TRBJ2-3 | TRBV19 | TGTGCCAGTAGTGGACAGGGACACCCTAGCACAGATACGCAGTATTTT | CASSGQGHPSTDTQYF
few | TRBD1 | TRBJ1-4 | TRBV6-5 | TGTGCCAGCAGATACGGACAGGGAGGATTGGGTGAAAAACTGTTTTTT | CASRYGQGGLGEKLFF
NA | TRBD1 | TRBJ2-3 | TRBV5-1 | TGCGCCAGCAGCTCAGGACAGGTCCCAACAGATACGCAGTATTTT | CASSSGQVPTDTQYF
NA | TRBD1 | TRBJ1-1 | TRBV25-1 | TGTGCCAGCAGCCTACTTCAGGGGGCGAACACTGAAGCTTTCTTT | CASSLLQGANTEAFF
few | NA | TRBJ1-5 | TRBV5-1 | TGCGCCAGCTCTGTGGGAGGGAGCTTCGAGCCCCAGCATTTT | CASSVGGSFEPQHF
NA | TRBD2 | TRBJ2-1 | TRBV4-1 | TGCGCCAGCAGCCTCCAAAGCGGGAGTCTGGCGTCCTACAATGAGCAGTTCTTC | CASSLQSGSLASYNEQFF
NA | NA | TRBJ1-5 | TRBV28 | TGTGCCAGCAGCTCCCTCGACAAAAGCAATCAGCCCCAGCATTTT | CASSSLDKSNQPQHF
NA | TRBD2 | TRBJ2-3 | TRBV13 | TGTGCCAGCAGCTTAGGCCTGTGGGGGACTAGCGGCACAGATACGCAGTATTTT | CASSLGLWGTSGTDTQYF
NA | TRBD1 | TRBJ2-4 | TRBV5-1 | TGCGCCAGCAGCTTGGGTTGGACAGGGGACATTCAGTACTTC | CASSLGWTGDIQYF
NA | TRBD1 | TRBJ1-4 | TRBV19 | TGTGCCAGTACCGGGACAGGGGGCGTCTCGTCCCGGGAAAAACTGTTTTTT | CASTGTGGVSSREKLFF
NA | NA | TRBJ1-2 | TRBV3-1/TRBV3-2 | TGTGCCACCGGGAAATCGAGGAGTACTAACTATGGCTACACCTTC | CATGKSRSTNYGYTF
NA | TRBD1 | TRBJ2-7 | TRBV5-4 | TGTGCCAGCAGCTTTCCCGGGACAGGGGTCTACGAGCAGTACTTC | CASSFPGTGVYEQYF
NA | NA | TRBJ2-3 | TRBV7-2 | TGTGCCAGCAGCCGGTCTGGGACACAGGGGAGGAGCACAGATACGCAGTATTTT | CASSRSGTQGRSTDTQYF
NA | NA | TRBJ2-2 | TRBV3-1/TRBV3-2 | TGTGCCAGCAGCCAAGACTATACCAGGGGAGCCGGTGAGCTGTTTTTT | CASSQDYTRGAGELFF
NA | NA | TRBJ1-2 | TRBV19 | TGTGCCAGTAGTTTTGGCAGGGAAGGAGCCTACACCTTC | CASSFGREGAYTF
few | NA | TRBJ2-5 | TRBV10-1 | TGCGCCAGCAGTGACAGCCCGGGGGTCCAAGAGACCCAGTACTTC | CASSDSPGVQETQYF
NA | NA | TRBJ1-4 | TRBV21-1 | TGTGCCAGCAGCAAGACCAAGGGAGATGAAAAACTGTTTTTT | CASSKTKGDEKLFF
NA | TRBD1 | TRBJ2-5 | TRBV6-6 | TGTGCCAGCAGCCCGTACAGGGGACAAGAGACCCAGTACTTC | CASSPYRGQETQYF
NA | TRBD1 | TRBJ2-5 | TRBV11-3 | TGTGCCAGCAGCCCCGGACAGGGGGCAGGAGAGACCCAGTACTTC | CASSPGQGAGETQYF
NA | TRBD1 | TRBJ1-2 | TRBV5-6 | TGTGCCAGCAGCTTGAGGTTCGCAGGGGGATATGGCTACACCTTC | CASSLRFAGGYGYTF
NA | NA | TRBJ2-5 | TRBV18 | TGTGCCAGCTCACCACGGGGGGGCAGGCAAGAGACCCAGTACTTC | CASSPRGGRQETQYF
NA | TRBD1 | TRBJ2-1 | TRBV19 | TGTGCCAGTCAGGAGGACAGGGCCTCGTACAATGAGCAGTTCTTC | CASQEDRASYNEQFF
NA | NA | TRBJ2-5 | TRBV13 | TGTGCCAGCAGCACTCGACAGGATCGAGGGACCCAGTACTTC | CASSTRQDRGTQYF
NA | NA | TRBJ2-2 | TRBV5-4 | TGTGCCAGCAGCTTGGAGAGAACCGGGGAGCTGTTTTTT | CASSLERTGELFF
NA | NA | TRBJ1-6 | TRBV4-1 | TGCGCCAGCAGCCAAGGCCAGGGAAATTCACCCCTCCACTTT | CASSQGQGNSPLHF
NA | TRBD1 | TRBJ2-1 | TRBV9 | TGTGCCAGCAGCGTAGAGACAGGGGGGTACAATGAGCAGTTCTTC | CASSVETGGYNEQFF
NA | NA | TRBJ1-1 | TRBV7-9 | TGTGCCAGCAGCTTAAGTTCGGGGGGTGGCACTGAAGCTTTCTTT | CASSLSSGGGTEAFF
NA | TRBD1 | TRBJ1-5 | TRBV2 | TGTGCCAGCAGTGAAGAATCAGGAGGGGGCAGCAATCAGCCCCAGCATTTT | CASSEESGGGSNQPQHF
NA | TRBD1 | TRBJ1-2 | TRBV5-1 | TGCGCCAGCAGCCTCTCCACCGGGACAGGTCATGGCTACACCTTC | CASSLSTGTGHGYTF
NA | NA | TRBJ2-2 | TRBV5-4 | TGTGCCAGCAGCAGGGACTTAACGGCCGGGGAGCTGTTTTTT | CASSRDLTAGELFF
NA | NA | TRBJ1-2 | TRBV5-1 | TGCGCCAGCAGCTCCGCCTTTACAGTTAACTATGGCTACACCTTC | CASSSAFTVNYGYTF
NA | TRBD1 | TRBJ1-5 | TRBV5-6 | TGTGCCAGCAGCTCTGACAGGGGAAATCAGCCCCAGCATTTT | CASSSDRGNQPQHF
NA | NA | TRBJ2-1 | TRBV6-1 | TGTGCCAGCAGTGAATATTATGAGCAGTTCTTC | CASSEYYEQFF